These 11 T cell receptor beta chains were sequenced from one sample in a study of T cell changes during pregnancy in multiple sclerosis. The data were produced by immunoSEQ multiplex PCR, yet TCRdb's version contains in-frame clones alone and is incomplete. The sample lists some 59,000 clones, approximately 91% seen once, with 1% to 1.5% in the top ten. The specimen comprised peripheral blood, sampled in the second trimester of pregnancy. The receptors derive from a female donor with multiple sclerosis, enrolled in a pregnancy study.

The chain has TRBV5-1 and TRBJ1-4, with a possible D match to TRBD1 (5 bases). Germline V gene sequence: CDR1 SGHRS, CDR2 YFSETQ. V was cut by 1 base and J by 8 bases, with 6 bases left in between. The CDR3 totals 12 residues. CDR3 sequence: CASSLTGEKLFF. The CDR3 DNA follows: TGCGCCAGCAGCTTGACAGGAGAAAAACTGTTTTTT.

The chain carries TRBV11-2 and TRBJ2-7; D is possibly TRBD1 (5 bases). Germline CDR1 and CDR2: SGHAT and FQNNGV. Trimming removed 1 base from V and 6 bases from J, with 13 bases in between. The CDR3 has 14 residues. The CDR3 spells CASSLVAGSPEQYF. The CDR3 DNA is TGTGCCAGCAGCTTAGTTGCAGGGTCCCCCGAGCAGTACTTC.

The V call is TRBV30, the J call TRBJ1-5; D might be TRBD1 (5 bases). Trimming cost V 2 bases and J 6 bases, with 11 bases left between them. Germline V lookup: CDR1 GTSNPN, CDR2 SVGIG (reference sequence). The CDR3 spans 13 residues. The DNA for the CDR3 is TGTGCCTGGAGTCAGGGTATCGGTCAGCCCCAGCATTTT. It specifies CAWSQGIGQPQHF.

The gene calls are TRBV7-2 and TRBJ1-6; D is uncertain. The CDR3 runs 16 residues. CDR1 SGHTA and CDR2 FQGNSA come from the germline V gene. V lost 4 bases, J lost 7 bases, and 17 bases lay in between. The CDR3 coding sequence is TGTGCCAGCAGCTCCCACTTCCTCACGGGGAATTCACCCCTCCACTTT. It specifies CASSSHFLTGNSPLHF.

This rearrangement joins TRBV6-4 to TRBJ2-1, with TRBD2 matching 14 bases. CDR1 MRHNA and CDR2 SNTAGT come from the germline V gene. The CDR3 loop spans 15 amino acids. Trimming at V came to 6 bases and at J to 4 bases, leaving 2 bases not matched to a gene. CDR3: CASSRTSGGYNEQFF. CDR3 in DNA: TGTGCCAGCAGCCGGACTAGCGGGGGGTACAATGAGCAGTTCTTC.

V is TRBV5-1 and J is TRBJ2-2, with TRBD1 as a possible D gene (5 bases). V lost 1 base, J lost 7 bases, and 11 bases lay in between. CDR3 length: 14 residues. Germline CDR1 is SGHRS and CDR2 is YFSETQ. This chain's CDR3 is CASSLRGANGELFF. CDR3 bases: TGCGCCAGCAGCTTGAGGGGCGCTAACGGGGAGCTGTTTTTT.

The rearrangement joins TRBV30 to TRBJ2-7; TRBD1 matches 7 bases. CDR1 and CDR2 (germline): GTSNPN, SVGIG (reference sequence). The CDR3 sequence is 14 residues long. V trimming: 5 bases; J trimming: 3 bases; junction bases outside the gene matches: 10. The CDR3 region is CAWGPLDRNYEQYF. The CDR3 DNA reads TGTGCCTGGGGCCCCCTGGACAGGAACTACGAGCAGTACTTC.

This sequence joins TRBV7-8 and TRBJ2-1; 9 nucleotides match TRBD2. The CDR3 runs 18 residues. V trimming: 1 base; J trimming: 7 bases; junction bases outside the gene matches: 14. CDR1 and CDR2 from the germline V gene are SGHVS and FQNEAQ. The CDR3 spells CASSLGPGLAGRRNEQFF. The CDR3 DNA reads TGTGCCAGCAGCTTAGGCCCTGGGCTAGCGGGGAGAAGAAATGAGCAGTTCTTC.

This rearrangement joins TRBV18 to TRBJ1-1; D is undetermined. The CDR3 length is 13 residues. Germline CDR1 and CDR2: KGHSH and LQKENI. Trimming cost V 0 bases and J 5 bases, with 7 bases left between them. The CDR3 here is CASSPPTSTEAFF. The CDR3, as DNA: TGTGCCAGCTCACCACCGACATCTACTGAAGCTTTCTTT.

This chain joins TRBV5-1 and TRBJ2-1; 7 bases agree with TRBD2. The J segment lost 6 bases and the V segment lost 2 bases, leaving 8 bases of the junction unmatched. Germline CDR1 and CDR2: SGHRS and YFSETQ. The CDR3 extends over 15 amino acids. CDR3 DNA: TGCGCCAGCAGCTTTAGTAGCGGGCTACCCAATGAGCAGTTCTTC. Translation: CASSFSSGLPNEQFF.

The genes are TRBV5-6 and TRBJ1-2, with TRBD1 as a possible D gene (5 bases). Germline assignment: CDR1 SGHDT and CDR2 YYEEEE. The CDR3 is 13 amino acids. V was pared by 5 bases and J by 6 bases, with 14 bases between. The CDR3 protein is CASRQRQTNGYTF. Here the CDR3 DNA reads TGTGCCAGCAGGCAAAGACAGACGAATGGCTACACCTTC.